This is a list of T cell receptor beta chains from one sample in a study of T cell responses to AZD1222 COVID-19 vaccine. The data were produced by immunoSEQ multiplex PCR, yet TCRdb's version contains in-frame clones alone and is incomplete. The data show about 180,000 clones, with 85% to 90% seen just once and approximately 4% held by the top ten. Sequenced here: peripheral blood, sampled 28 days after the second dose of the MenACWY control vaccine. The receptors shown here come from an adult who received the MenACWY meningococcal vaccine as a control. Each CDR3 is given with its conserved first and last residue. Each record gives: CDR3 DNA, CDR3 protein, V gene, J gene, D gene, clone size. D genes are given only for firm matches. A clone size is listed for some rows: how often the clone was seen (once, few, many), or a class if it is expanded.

TGTGCCAGCAGTAACAGTTGGGGGACAGATACGCAGTATTTT	CASSNSWGTDTQYF	TRBV6-4	TRBJ2-3	.	.
TGTGCCAGCAGTCGACAGACACAGGAGTACTTC	CASSRQTQEYF	TRBV28	TRBJ2-7	.	once
TGTGCCATCAGTTCCATCGACAGGGCCTATGGCTACACCTTC	CAISSIDRAYGYTF	TRBV10-3	TRBJ1-2	TRBD1	once
TGTGCCAGCAGTCCCAGGGCCGGGACCTATGGCTACACCTTC	CASSPRAGTYGYTF	TRBV27	TRBJ1-2	.	.
TGTGCCACCAGTCCCCCATCTAGCAATCAGCCCCAGCATTTT	CATSPPSSNQPQHF	TRBV24-1	TRBJ1-5	.	.
TGTGCCATCAGTGATGAGGGGAGTAATTCACCCCTCCACTTT	CAISDEGSNSPLHF	TRBV10-3	TRBJ1-6	.	.
TGCAGCGTTGAGTCGGTCACCAGGGTAGGCACTGAAGCTTTCTTT	CSVESVTRVGTEAFF	TRBV29-1	TRBJ1-1	.	.
TGTGCCAGCAGCCGTAGTCCCCCGGATGGCTACACCTTC	CASSRSPPDGYTF	TRBV11-2	TRBJ1-2	.	.
TGTGCCAGCAGCCAATCGGTGGGTTCAACCTACGAGCAGTACTTC	CASSQSVGSTYEQYF	TRBV14	TRBJ2-7	.	few
TGTGCCAGTGGAGATACGCAGTATTTT	CASGDTQYF	TRBV28	TRBJ2-3	.	.
TGTGCCAGCAGACCTCAGGGGGCCTACGAGCAGTACTTC	CASRPQGAYEQYF	TRBV6-6	TRBJ2-7	TRBD1	.
TGTGCCAGCAGTTATGAGCGGGAGGAGGATGAGCAGTTCTTC	CASSYEREEDEQFF	TRBV6-2/TRBV6-3	TRBJ2-1	TRBD2	.
TGTGCCAGCAGCCAGCCACTAGCGGGGCGCACAGATACGCAGTATTTT	CASSQPLAGRTDTQYF	TRBV6-6	TRBJ2-3	TRBD2	.
TGTGCCAGCAGCTTAACCCTTACAGGGGCCACAGATACGCAGTATTTT	CASSLTLTGATDTQYF	TRBV7-2	TRBJ2-3	TRBD1	.
TGTGCCAGCTCACCACCGGGGCTCCAAGAGACCCAGTACTTC	CASSPPGLQETQYF	TRBV18	TRBJ2-5	.	.
TGTGCCACCAGTGACCCCGGACTAGCGGGAGGGCCCCCAGATACGCAGTATTTT	CATSDPGLAGGPPDTQYF	TRBV24-1	TRBJ2-3	TRBD2	.
TGTGCCAGCAGTTATTACCATATGGGACTAGCGGGAGCCCAAGAGACCCAGTACTTC	CASSYYHMGLAGAQETQYF	TRBV6-2/TRBV6-3	TRBJ2-5	TRBD2	once
TGTGCCAGCAGCTTAGGGGAAGAGTCTGAAGCTTTCTTT	CASSLGEESEAFF	TRBV5-5	TRBJ1-1	.	once
TGCGCCAGCAGCCCCAGGGGAGATGAGCAGTTCTTC	CASSPRGDEQFF	TRBV5-1	TRBJ2-1	.	.
TGTGCCATCAGTGAGTCACAGGGTGGGCGCAATCAGCCCCAGCATTTT	CAISESQGGRNQPQHF	TRBV10-3	TRBJ1-5	.	once
TGCGCCAGCAGTGAGTCATCAGGGGAAGAGACCCAGTACTTC	CASSESSGEETQYF	TRBV10-1	TRBJ2-5	.	.
TGCAGCGTTGGGGAAGACTATGGCTACACCTTC	CSVGEDYGYTF	TRBV29-1	TRBJ1-2	.	.
TGCGCCAGCAGCTTGGGACAGGGCCATGAAAAACTGTTTTTT	CASSLGQGHEKLFF	TRBV5-1	TRBJ1-4	TRBD1	.
TGTGCCAGCAGTTACGGATTCTCTGGAAACACCATATATTTT	CASSYGFSGNTIYF	TRBV6-5	TRBJ1-3	.	.